The entry below gives a single T cell receptor beta chain sequence along with its context. It was with 60 Vbeta and 13 Jbeta primers that the PCR ran. This table comes from immunoSEQ multiplex PCR, and its TCRdb copy is limited to in-frame clones, with some not included. The sample consists of about 99,000 clones, about 75% of them appearing once. The data originate from a study of cytomegalovirus exposure and HLA in healthy donors. Germline CDR1 reads MGHRA; CDR2 reads YSYEKL. CDR3 length: 18 amino acids. Trimming took 3 bases from V and 5 from J; bases not matched to a gene: 16. Sample: PBMCs. This TCR derives from a man between 60 and 70 years old in good health and CMV-seropositive. The chain couples TRBV4-1 to TRBJ1-5; 7 positions match TRBD1. CDR3 bases: TGCGCCAGCAGCCACAGTCCCCGACAGGGTGGAGGGGATCAGCCCCAGCATTTT. Amino acid sequence: CASSHSPRQGGGDQPQHF.